Sequencing of this T cell receptor beta chain was carried out in a study of blood T cell repertoires in COVID-19. Assay: immunoSEQ multiplex PCR; the TCRdb copy retains only in-frame clones and omits some. The sample lists over 250,000 clones, around 87% occurring once. Germline lookup yields CDR1 MDHEN and CDR2 SYDVKM. J gave up 5 bases and V 9 bases, and 6 bases lay outside the gene matches. The CDR3 length is 13 residues. The sequence was collected from a woman between 50 and 59 years old with acute or convalescent COVID-19. What was sequenced was peripheral blood. The V and J genes are TRBV28 and TRBJ1-1; 10 nucleotides align to TRBD1. The chain's CDR3 is CASRPGQGTEAFF. The DNA for the CDR3 is TGTGCCAGTAGGCCGGGACAGGGGACTGAAGCTTTCTTT.